This T cell receptor beta chain stems from a study of blood T cell repertoires in COVID-19. The overall study: T cells, B-cell-depleted T cells, or PBMCs supplied cDNA or gDNA.

This CDR3 spans 15 amino acids. Trimming left V 8 bases short and J 1 base short, with 17 bases between. CDR1 and CDR2 (germline): MNHEY, SMNVEV (reference sequence). Authors' processing steps: The authors estimated nucleated cell counts from reference gene primer amplification. Data came from immunoSEQ multiplex PCR; TCRdb stores just in-frame clones and leaves some out. That table gives V, J and clone size, and the DNA gave D and trimming. This table has tens of thousands of clones, around 80% appearing once. The receptor was derived from a human donor in a cohort sampled during active COVID-19. The chain employs TRBV27 and TRBJ1-1, with D possibly TRBD1 on 5 matching bases. The sequenced sample consisted of peripheral blood. Written as DNA, the CDR3 is TGTGCCAGCCGACGTAGGGAAAGGGGGAACACTGAAGCTTTCTTT. It translates to CASRRRERGNTEAFF.